Reported below is one T cell receptor (beta chain). The sample originates from a study of blood T cell repertoires in COVID-19. Sequencing used immunoSEQ multiplex PCR; TCRdb keeps in-frame clones, though not all of them. The sample comprises about 140,000 clones, around 81% of which are singletons, and 6.2% rests with the top ten. Germline loops: CDR1 LNHDA, CDR2 SQIVND (reference sequence). Deletions cut 8 bases from V and 6 bases from J, with 17 bases between. This CDR3 is 13 amino acids long. The V gene is TRBV19, the J gene TRBJ2-7; TRBD2 is a possible D gene (5 bases). The source of this sequence is a woman aged 40 to 50 who had recovered from COVID-19. Sequencing used PBMCs or T cells enriched from blood (not recorded which). CDR3 in DNA: TGTGCCAGTTGCAAGTCCTCGGGGAGCGAGCAGTACTTC. Encoded protein: CASCKSSGSEQYF.